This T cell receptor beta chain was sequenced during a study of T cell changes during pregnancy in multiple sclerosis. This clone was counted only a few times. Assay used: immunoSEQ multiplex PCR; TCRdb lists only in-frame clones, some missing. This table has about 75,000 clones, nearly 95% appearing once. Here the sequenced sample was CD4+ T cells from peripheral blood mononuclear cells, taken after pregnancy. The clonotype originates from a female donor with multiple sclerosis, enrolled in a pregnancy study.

The DNA of the CDR3 is TGCGCCAGCCAGCTTGGATCAGGGGACTATGGCTACACCTTC. The encoded protein is CASQLGSGDYGYTF. The J gene is TRBJ1-2, the V gene TRBV5-1, with TRBD1 as a possible D gene (6 bases). Trimming shortened V by 7 bases and J by 3 bases, and 16 bases separated the two germline ends. CDR3 size: 14 residues. Germline V gene lookup returns CDR1 SGHRS and CDR2 YFSETQ.